The source of this T cell receptor (beta chain) is a study of blood T cell repertoires in COVID-19 (dated by TCRdb to 2020 to 2022). Study-wide context: The collaborator samples originated in the United States, Italy and Spain and spanned the acute and convalescent phases of COVID-19. The material from the prospective study consisted of cDNA or gDNA derived from T cells, B-cell-depleted T cells, or PBMCs. Where HLA class I and class II types were available, the types were taken from metadata supplied by the sample provider, not from assay-based typing. Deeply sampled blood TCRbeta repertoires from subjects exposed to, actively infected with, or recovered from COVID-19 were included in the dataset. The repertoires were released in a freely available public database intended as a resource for research on the immune response to SARS-CoV-2. The sample metadata nearly always contained a de-identified subject ID, COVID-19 status, age in years and sex. The samples were drawn from two sources: the first 160 participants of the ongoing ImmuneRACE study, and 950 to 1,500 subjects contributed by 6 global collaborators.

Taken from cysteine to phenylalanine, the CDR3 has 15 residues. Only CDR3 DNA remains: 45 bases, in frame from the first base. Unmatched junction bases come to 10, with V trimmed by 7 bases and J by 3 bases. CDR1 MDHEN and CDR2 SYDVKM are derived from the germline V gene. Points the paper makes about the study in general: The quantity of clinical and demographic metadata differed by source and by participant and was supplied without curation.

The immunoSEQ Assay, a bias-controlled multiplex PCR, was used to amplify TCRbeta CDR3 regions from genomic DNA. The paper's data handling went like this. Within the assay, amplification of reference gene primers was used to estimate how many nucleated cells each sample contained. To quantify the absolute abundance of each unique TCRbeta CDR3 rearrangement, sequence reads were collapsed and filtered. For each sample, productive Simpson clonality was calculated as the square root of Simpson's diversity index across productive rearrangements. This immuneACCESS table, as held by TCRdb, lists in-frame sequences with V and J called but not all clones. Of the missing ones, under half trace to an unresolved V gene in checked studies; the others have no known cause. D and trimming were read from the DNA, whereas the V and J calls and clone size are those reported in that table. This sample gives over 130,000 clones in total; roughly 88% of them show up just once. 10% of the sample is taken by the ten largest.

Of note for this clone: This receptor's antigen is unknown. Base-call qualities are not available, and no considerably larger clone is one nucleotide away.

Whole blood was collected in K2EDTA tubes by collaborating institutions according to the institutions' own protocols. For TCRbeta analysis, collaborator samples were shipped as frozen whole blood, as isolated PBMCs, or as DNA extracted from either sample type. The clonotype originates from a man in his 60s with active or convalescent COVID-19. The V gene is TRBV28 and the J gene is TRBJ1-1, and 8 junction bases match TRBD1. Sequenced sample: peripheral blood. The CDR3 reads CASTSQGAGYTEAFF. The nucleotide sequence is given as TGTGCCAGCACCAGCCAGGGGGCAGGTTACACTGAAGCTTTCTTT.